This T cell receptor beta chain comes out of a study of blood T cells in healthy people across ages. The authors ran a second PCR of about 7 to 12 cycles using a sample-barcoded 5' primer and a J-beta primer mix. CDR3-containing paired-end reads numbering at least 2.5 million came from each sample. TCRdb re-analysed the 5' RACE reads in MiXCR, keeping a single row per CDR3 protein. The data contain hundreds of thousands of distinct CDR3 sequences, roughly 50% of them seen just once; the ten biggest clones take up 20% to 25%. This CDR3 is built from 13 residues. V was pared by 6 bases and J by 9 bases, with 15 bases between.

The source material was blood. The clonotype was recovered from a man between 25 and 39 years old in good health. The chain recombines TRBV12-3 or TRBV12-4 with TRBJ2-1; possible D gene TRBD2, 7 bases. The CDR3 nucleotides read TGTGCCAGCAGAACAGAGGGGGGGGGTGAGCAGTTCTTC. It translates to CASRTEGGGEQFF.